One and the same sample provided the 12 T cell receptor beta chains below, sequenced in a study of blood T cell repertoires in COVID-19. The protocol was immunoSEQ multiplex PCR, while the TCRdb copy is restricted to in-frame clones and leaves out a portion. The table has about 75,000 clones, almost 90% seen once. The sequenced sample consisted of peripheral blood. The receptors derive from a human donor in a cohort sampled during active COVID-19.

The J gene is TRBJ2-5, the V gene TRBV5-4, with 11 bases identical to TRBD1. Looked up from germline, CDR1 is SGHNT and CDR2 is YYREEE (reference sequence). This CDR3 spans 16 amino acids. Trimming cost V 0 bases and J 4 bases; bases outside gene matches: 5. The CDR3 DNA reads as TGTGCCAGCAGCTTGGGGGGACAGGGGGTCGGAGAGACCCAGTACTTC. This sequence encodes CASSLGGQGVGETQYF.

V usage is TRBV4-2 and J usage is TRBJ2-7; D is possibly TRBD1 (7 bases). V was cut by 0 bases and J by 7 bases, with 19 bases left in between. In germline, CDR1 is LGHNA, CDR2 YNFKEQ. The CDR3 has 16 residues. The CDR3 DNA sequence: TGTGCCAGCAGCCAAGAATTTAGCGCAGGGGGGAGTGAGCAGTACTTC. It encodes CASSQEFSAGGSEQYF.

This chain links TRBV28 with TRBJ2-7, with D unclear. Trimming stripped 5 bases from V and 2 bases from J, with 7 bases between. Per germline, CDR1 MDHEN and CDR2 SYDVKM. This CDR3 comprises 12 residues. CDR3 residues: CASSDSTYEQYF. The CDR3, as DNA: TGTGCCAGCAGTGATAGTACCTACGAGCAGTACTTC.

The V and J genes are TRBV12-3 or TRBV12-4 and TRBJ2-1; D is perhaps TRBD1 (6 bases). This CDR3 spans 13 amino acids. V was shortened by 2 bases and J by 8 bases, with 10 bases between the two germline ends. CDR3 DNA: TGTGCCAGCAGTTTAACAGGGAAGCATGAGCAGTTCTTC. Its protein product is CASSLTGKHEQFF.

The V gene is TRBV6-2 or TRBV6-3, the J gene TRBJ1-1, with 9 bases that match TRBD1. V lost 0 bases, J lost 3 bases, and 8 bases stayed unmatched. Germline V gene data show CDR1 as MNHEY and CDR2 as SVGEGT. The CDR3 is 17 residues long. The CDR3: CASSYSIPGQGDTEAFF. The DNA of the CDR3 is TGTGCCAGCAGTTACTCGATCCCGGGACAGGGAGACACTGAAGCTTTCTTT.

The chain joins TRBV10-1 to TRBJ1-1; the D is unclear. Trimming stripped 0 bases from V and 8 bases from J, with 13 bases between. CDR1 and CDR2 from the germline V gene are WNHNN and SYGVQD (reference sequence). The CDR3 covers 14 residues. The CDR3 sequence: CASSESGEGFEAFF. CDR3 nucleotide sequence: TGCGCCAGCAGTGAGTCGGGAGAAGGGTTCGAAGCTTTCTTT.

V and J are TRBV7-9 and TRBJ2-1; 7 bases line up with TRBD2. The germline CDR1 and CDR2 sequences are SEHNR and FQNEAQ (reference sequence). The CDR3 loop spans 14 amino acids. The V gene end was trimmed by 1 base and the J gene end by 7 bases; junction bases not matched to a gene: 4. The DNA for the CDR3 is TGTGCCAGCAGCTTAGGCCTAGCGGCAAATGAGCAGTTCTTC. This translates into CASSLGLAANEQFF.

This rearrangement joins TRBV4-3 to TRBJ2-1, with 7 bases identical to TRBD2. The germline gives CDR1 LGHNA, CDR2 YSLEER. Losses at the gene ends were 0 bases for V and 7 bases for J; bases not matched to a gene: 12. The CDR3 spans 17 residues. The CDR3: CASSQEGGGVFGNEQFF. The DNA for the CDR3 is TGCGCCAGCAGCCAAGAGGGGGGAGGGGTATTCGGGAATGAGCAGTTCTTC.

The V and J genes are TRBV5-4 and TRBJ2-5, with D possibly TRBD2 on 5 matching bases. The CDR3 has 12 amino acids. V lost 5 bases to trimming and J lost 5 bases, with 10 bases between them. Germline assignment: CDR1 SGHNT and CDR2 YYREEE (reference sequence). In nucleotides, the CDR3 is TGTGCCAGCAGGGACTCGGGGGAGACCCAGTACTTC. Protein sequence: CASRDSGETQYF.

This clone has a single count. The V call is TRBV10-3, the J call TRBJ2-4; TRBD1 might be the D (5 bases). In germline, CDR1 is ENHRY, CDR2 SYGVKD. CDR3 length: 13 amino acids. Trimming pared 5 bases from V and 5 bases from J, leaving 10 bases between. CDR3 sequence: CAISLDTQNIQYF. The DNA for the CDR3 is TGTGCCATCAGTCTGGACACTCAAAACATTCAGTACTTC.

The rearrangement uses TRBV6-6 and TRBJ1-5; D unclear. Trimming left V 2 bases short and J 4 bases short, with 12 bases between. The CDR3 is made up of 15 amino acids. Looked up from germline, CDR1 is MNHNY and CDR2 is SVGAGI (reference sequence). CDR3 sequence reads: CASSYAAGPNQPQHF. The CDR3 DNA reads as TGTGCCAGCAGTTACGCCGCGGGTCCTAATCAGCCCCAGCATTTT.

CDR3 DNA: TGCAGCGTTACTAGCGGGGGTGGGGAGACCCAGTACTTC. As protein: CSVTSGGGETQYF. The V and J genes are TRBV29-1 and TRBJ2-5, with 11 bases aligning to TRBD2. The CDR3 consists of 13 residues. The trim removed 5 bases at V and 5 bases at J, leaving 4 bases unmatched. Germline CDR1 SQVTM, CDR2 ANQGSEA. Supplemented by reference TRBV29-1 and TRBJ2-5, the full variable domain reads SAVISQKPSRDICQRGTSLTIQCQVDSQVTMMFWYRQQPGQSLTLIATANQGSEATYESGFVIDKFPISRPNLTFSTLTVSNMSPEDSSIYLCSVTSGGGETQYFGPGTRLLVL.